The 26 T cell receptor beta chains below come from one sample, sequenced in a study of PD-L1 blockade in urothelial cancer. Method: immunoSEQ multiplex PCR; TCRdb's copy keeps in-frame clones and lacks some. The sample records about 45,000 clones, roughly 78% being singletons. Specified time point: peripheral blood 6 weeks after treatment start. The sequencing used PBMCs, collected around atezolizumab (anti-PD-L1) treatment. The receptors stem from a man aged 55 to 70 with urothelial cancer.

This sequence joins TRBV28 and TRBJ1-1, with D unclear. This CDR3 has 13 residues. Germline V gene data show CDR1 as MDHEN and CDR2 as SYDVKM. Trimming took 2 bases from V and 3 from J, leaving 7 bases between them. The CDR3 region is CASSLRRDTEAFF. CDR3 DNA: TGTGCCAGCAGTTTAAGGAGGGACACTGAAGCTTTCTTT.

V usage is TRBV28 and J usage is TRBJ2-5; D gene uncertain. The germline V gene has CDR1 MDHEN and CDR2 SYDVKM. This CDR3 region has 13 residues. The V end was cut by 5 bases, the J end by 0 bases, with 7 bases between. The CDR3 bases are TGTGCCAGCAGTCCCATGTACCAAGAGACCCAGTACTTC. Protein: CASSPMYQETQYF.

This clone was counted once. The chain has TRBV28 and TRBJ2-1, with D uncertain. The CDR3 runs to 14 residues. CDR1 and CDR2 (germline): MDHEN, SYDVKM. With 1 base removed from V and 8 bases from J, the gap between germline ends came to 12 bases. The CDR3 sequence is CASSLLVSTYEQFF. As DNA, the CDR3 is TGTGCCAGCAGTTTATTGGTGTCCACATATGAGCAGTTCTTC.

J is TRBJ2-7 and V is TRBV30; TRBD2 aligns across 13 bases. Germline V gene lookup returns CDR1 GTSNPN and CDR2 SVGIG (reference sequence). The V gene end was trimmed by 3 bases and the J gene end by 3 bases; junction bases not matched to a gene: 2. The CDR3 sequence is 14 residues long. CDR3 coding DNA: TGTGCCTGGAGGGGGACTAGCGGGAACTACGAGCAGTACTTC. This gives the protein CAWRGTSGNYEQYF.

The chain links TRBV19 to TRBJ1-1; 12 bases fit TRBD1. V was pared by 3 bases and J by 3 bases, with 5 bases of the junction left unmatched. Germline V lookup: CDR1 LNHDA, CDR2 SQIVND (reference sequence). The CDR3 contains 16 residues. The CDR3 sequence: CASSIGTGGAYTEAFF. The DNA of the CDR3 is TGTGCCAGTAGTATCGGGACAGGGGGCGCGTACACTGAAGCTTTCTTT.

The chain is built from TRBV5-6 and TRBJ2-1; TRBD2 matches 8 bases. Germline values: CDR1 SGHDT, CDR2 YYEEEE. V lost 0 bases, J lost 5 bases, and 7 bases stayed unmatched. The CDR3 consists of 16 residues. The CDR3 is CASSLGGGGGNNEQFF. Here the CDR3 DNA reads TGTGCCAGCAGCTTGGGGGGCGGCGGGGGGAACAATGAGCAGTTCTTC.

The chain couples TRBV4-3 to TRBJ1-2, with D perhaps TRBD1 (6 bases). Trimming took off 1 base at V and 5 bases at J, with 14 bases between the two ends. The CDR3 is 15 amino acids. Germline V gives CDR1 LGHNA, CDR2 YSLEER. In DNA form, the CDR3 reads TGCGCCAGCAGCCAAGGCCCCAGGGGAGGGTATGGCTACACCTTC. Its protein product is CASSQGPRGGYGYTF.

J is TRBJ1-1 and V is TRBV7-2; D ambiguous. Trimming pared 3 bases from V and 8 bases from J, leaving 7 bases between. This CDR3 contains 11 residues. Germline CDR1 SGHTA, CDR2 FQGNSA. DNA of the CDR3: TGTGCCAGCAGCTTGGACTACGAAGCTTTCTTT. Its protein is CASSLDYEAFF.

The J gene is TRBJ1-2, the V gene TRBV6-4, with 7 bases matching TRBD1. Losses at the gene ends were 5 bases for V and 3 bases for J; bases not matched to a gene: 9. CDR1 is MRHNA, CDR2 SNTAGT, per germline. This CDR3 comprises 15 residues. The CDR3 here is CASSRTEGAHYGYTF. DNA of the CDR3: TGTGCCAGCAGTAGGACAGAGGGGGCCCACTATGGCTACACCTTC.

The gene calls are TRBV5-1 and TRBJ2-7; 8 nucleotides align to TRBD1. CDR3 length: 14 amino acids. Germline V gene sequence: CDR1 SGHRS, CDR2 YFSETQ. Trimming cost V 6 bases and J 6 bases; bases outside gene matches: 11. The CDR3: CASNLDRGWGEQYF. DNA for the CDR3: TGCGCCAGCAACCTTGACAGGGGCTGGGGCGAGCAGTACTTC.

This chain joins TRBV18 and TRBJ2-5; D is perhaps TRBD1 (6 bases). The CDR3 covers 14 residues. The germline V gene encodes CDR1 KGHSH and CDR2 LQKENI. Trimming removed 1 base from V and 5 bases from J, with 11 bases in between. The DNA for the CDR3 is TGTGCCAGCTCACCACAGGGGACAAGGGAGACCCAGTACTTC. It encodes CASSPQGTRETQYF.

J is TRBJ1-5 and V is TRBV4-1, with D maybe TRBD1 (6 bases). This CDR3 has 15 residues. V lost 1 base and J 2 bases, leaving 9 bases between the germline ends. CDR1 and CDR2 from the germline V gene are MGHRA and YSYEKL. CDR3 amino acids: CASSQGPGGNQPQHF. The CDR3 bases are TGCGCCAGCAGCCAAGGCCCAGGGGGCAATCAGCCCCAGCATTTT.

For the CDR3, the DNA is TGTGCCAGCAGCTTTAGGAAGGGGGCCTACGAGCAGTACTTC. This translates into CASSFRKGAYEQYF. The V gene is TRBV11-2, the J gene TRBJ2-7; a possible D gene is TRBD1 (6 bases). Germline CDR1 reads SGHAT; CDR2 reads FQNNGV. Trimming cost V 3 bases and J 2 bases, with 11 bases left between them. This CDR3 spans 14 amino acids.

The chain is built from TRBV5-1 and TRBJ1-3; possibly TRBD1 for D (6 bases). This CDR3 has 15 residues. Per germline, CDR1 SGHRS and CDR2 YFSETQ. Trimming took 3 bases from V and 0 from J, leaving 10 bases between them. This CDR3 reads CASSSGTISGNTIYF. The CDR3 DNA follows: TGCGCCAGCAGCTCCGGGACAATCTCTGGAAACACCATATATTTT.

The chain carries TRBV4-1 and TRBJ1-1; 10 bases match TRBD1. Germline V gives CDR1 MGHRA, CDR2 YSYEKL. The CDR3 has 17 amino acids. The junction had 10 bases not matched to a gene; V was cut back by 1 base and J by 5 bases. CDR3 amino acids: CASSQGSWTGGGTEAFF. DNA of the CDR3: TGCGCCAGCAGCCAAGGATCATGGACAGGGGGGGGGACTGAAGCTTTCTTT.

V is TRBV4-3 and J is TRBJ2-7; the match to TRBD1 covers 8 bases. The junction had 8 bases not matched to a gene; V was cut back by 4 bases and J by 6 bases. The CDR3 length is 14 residues. Per the germline V gene, CDR1 is LGHNA and CDR2 is YSLEER. The DNA for the CDR3 is TGCGCCAGCAGCCCAAGGACAGGGAGAGCCGAGCAGTACTTC. It yields the protein CASSPRTGRAEQYF.

There are a few counts of this clone. This rearrangement joins TRBV19 to TRBJ2-2; a weak D match, TRBD1 (6 bases). The CDR3 has 14 residues. Germline loops: CDR1 LNHDA, CDR2 SQIVND (reference sequence). The V gene lost 7 bases and the J gene lost 5 bases, with 14 bases spanning the gap. The DNA for the CDR3 is TGTGCCAGTATGGGGACACTCAAAACCGGGGAGCTGTTTTTT. This translates into CASMGTLKTGELFF.

This clone was detected only once. The chain joins TRBV2 to TRBJ1-1; 10 positions agree with TRBD1. Germline V lookup: CDR1 SNHLY, CDR2 FYNNEI. This CDR3 is built from 15 residues. V dropped 5 bases and J dropped 1; count of bases not matched to a gene: 4. The CDR3 DNA follows: TGTGCCAGCAGTAGGGACAGGGGAGGGAACACTGAAGCTTTCTTT. Translation gives CASSRDRGGNTEAFF.

The count of this clone is one. The rearrangement uses TRBV12-5 and TRBJ2-1; TRBD2 matches at 13 bases. The CDR3 spans 15 residues. J was trimmed by 4 bases and V by 6 bases; bases with no gene match: 3. Germline V CDR1 and CDR2: LGHNT, FRNRAP. In DNA, the CDR3 is TGTGCTAGTGGGCAGGGACTAGCGGGGTACAATGAGCAGTTCTTC. Translation: CASGQGLAGYNEQFF.

The chain recombines TRBV19 with TRBJ2-1, with 8 nucleotides matching TRBD1. V was clipped by 9 bases and J by 5 bases; unmatched bases: 12. The CDR3 totals 15 residues. Germline V gene data show CDR1 as LNHDA and CDR2 as SQIVND (reference sequence). The CDR3 coding sequence is TGTGCCAGCCGTGGCTGGGACAGGTCCCACAATGAGCAGTTCTTC. Encoded protein: CASRGWDRSHNEQFF.

The V and J genes are TRBV6-6 and TRBJ1-5, with TRBD1 matching over 8 bases. The V and J ends lost 8 bases and 4 bases, in that order; junction bases with no gene match: 4. The CDR3 loop spans 13 amino acids. In germline, CDR1 is MNHNY, CDR2 SVGAGI (reference sequence). The CDR3 sequence: CASLDRGNQPQHF. CDR3 DNA: TGTGCCAGCCTCGACAGGGGTAATCAGCCCCAGCATTTT.

The chain joins TRBV10-1 to TRBJ1-6; D remains unclear. CDR3 length equals 14 residues. The V gene lost 6 bases and the J gene lost 7 bases, with 13 bases spanning the gap. Germline-derived CDR1 and CDR2 are WNHNN and SYGVQD (reference sequence). The CDR3 is CASSGESDNSPLHF. The CDR3 nucleotides are TGCGCCAGCAGCGGAGAGTCTGACAATTCACCCCTCCACTTT.

The V call is TRBV7-4, the J call TRBJ2-7; 8 positions match TRBD1. Trimming cost V 3 bases and J 5 bases; bases outside gene matches: 9. The CDR3 length is 15 residues. Germline values: CDR1 SGHVT, CDR2 SQSDAQ. For the CDR3, the DNA is TGTGCCAGCAGCTTGGGCGGGCAGGGGGCCGACGAGCAGTACTTC. Amino acids: CASSLGGQGADEQYF. Full variable domain (missing parts from reference TRBV7-4 and TRBJ2-7): GAGVSQSPRYKVAKRGRDVALRCDSISGHVTLYWYRQTLGQGSEVLTYSQSDAQRDKSGRPSGRFSAERPERSVSTLKIQRTEQGDSAVYLCASSLGGQGADEQYFGPGTRLTVT.

This chain connects TRBV27 to TRBJ2-7; 10 positions match TRBD2. From germline, CDR1 is MNHEY and CDR2 SMNVEV (reference sequence). The CDR3 has 15 amino acids. V lost 6 bases to trimming and J lost 1 base; unmatched junction nucleotides: 6. The DNA of the CDR3 is TGTGCCAGCAGCTTAGCGGGAGGACTTTCCTACGAGCAGTACTTC. This sequence encodes CASSLAGGLSYEQYF.

The chain has TRBV2 and TRBJ2-3, with 8 bases fitting TRBD1. The CDR3 contains 16 residues. The V gene's germline CDR1 is SNHLY and CDR2 FYNNEI. After removal of 10 bases from V and 0 bases from J, the junction contained 12 bases not matched to a gene. CDR3 DNA sequence: TGTGCCATCACCCGGGACAGGCAATCTAGCACAGATACGCAGTATTTT. It codes for CAITRDRQSSTDTQYF.

This clone was picked up a small number of times. The gene calls are TRBV5-4 and TRBJ1-1; 7 bases agree with TRBD1. This CDR3 region has 12 residues. Trimming at V came to 5 bases and at J to 7 bases, leaving 5 bases not matched to a gene. CDR1 SGHNT and CDR2 YYREEE come from the germline V gene (reference sequence). In nucleotides, the CDR3 is TGTGCCAGCAGACGGACAGGCGGTGAAGCTTTCTTT. Amino acid sequence: CASRRTGGEAFF. The whole variable domain, remainder taken from reference TRBV5-4 and TRBJ1-1, is ETGVTQSPTHLIKTRGQQVTLRCSSQSGHNTVSWYQQALGQGPQFIFQYYREEENGRGNFPPRFSGLQFPNYSSELNVNALELDDSALYLCASRRTGGEAFFGQGTRLTVV.